This is a list of T cell receptor beta chains from one sample in a study of T cell responses to AZD1222 COVID-19 vaccine. Using immunoSEQ multiplex PCR, the repertoire was profiled, and TCRdb retains in-frame clones only, with some absent. The data contain 45,000 to 70,000 clones, more than 80% of them singletons. The starting material was peripheral blood, obtained 28 days after the second AZD1222 dose. The receptors were sampled from an adult who received the AZD1222 COVID-19 vaccine. Both conserved end residues are part of each CDR3. The order of the fields is CDR3 protein, CDR3 DNA, V gene, J gene, clone size, D gene. The D gene is left open where the match is weak. Clone size is stated in some rows and not others, as once, few, many or a class when expanded.

CASTSRDGYSPLHF	TGTGCCAGTACCTCCCGGGACGGGTATTCACCCCTCCACTTT	TRBV19	TRBJ1-6	-	-
CASSEAGFTGELFF	TGTGCCAGTAGTGAAGCGGGGTTCACCGGGGAGCTGTTTTTT	TRBV19	TRBJ2-2	-	TRBD2
CASSLQGEVQYF	TGTGCCAGCAGCTTGCAGGGGGAGGTGCAGTACTTC	TRBV5-4	TRBJ2-7	-	-
CASSYSGSPETQYF	TGTGCCAGCAGTTACTCGGGTAGCCCAGAGACCCAGTACTTC	TRBV6-2/TRBV6-3	TRBJ2-5	-	-
CASSLPSTDTQYF	TGTGCCAGCAGCTTGCCCAGCACAGATACGCAGTATTTT	TRBV7-9	TRBJ2-3	few	-
CASSWNRAIYEQYF	TGTGCCAGCAGTTGGAACAGGGCGATCTACGAGCAGTACTTC	TRBV2	TRBJ2-7	-	-
CASSRRDSNYGYTF	TGTGCCAGCAGCCGGAGGGACAGCAACTATGGCTACACCTTC	TRBV5-4	TRBJ1-2	-	TRBD1
CATLDRNTEAFF	TGTGCCACCTTGGACAGAAACACTGAAGCTTTCTTT	TRBV6-5	TRBJ1-1	-	-
CASRRLLDNSPLHF	TGTGCCTCTAGACGGCTCCTTGATAATTCACCCCTCCACTTT	TRBV30	TRBJ1-6	-	-
CASSPGTVRGGYTF	TGTGCCAGCAGCCCCGGGACAGTAAGAGGCGGCTACACCTTC	TRBV7-2	TRBJ1-2	-	TRBD1
CASSQSYDPVADNEQFF	TGCGCCAGCAGTCAATCGTACGACCCGGTAGCGGACAATGAGCAGTTCTTC	TRBV23-1	TRBJ2-1	-	-
CASSSVFGNTEAFF	TGTGCCAGCTCATCCGTCTTTGGGAACACTGAAGCTTTCTTT	TRBV18	TRBJ1-1	-	-
CASSLVEGSGNTIYF	TGTGCCAGCAGCTTAGTGGAAGGTTCTGGAAACACCATATATTTT	TRBV7-2	TRBJ1-3	-	-
CAGPEGAYSSYEQYF	TGTGCCGGACCTGAAGGGGCATACAGCTCCTACGAGCAGTACTTC	TRBV19	TRBJ2-7	-	-
CASSVDGSNEKLFF	TGTGCCAGCAGCGTAGATGGCTCTAATGAAAAACTGTTTTTT	TRBV9	TRBJ1-4	-	-
CASSLARGSSYF	TGTGCCAGCAGTTTAGCGCGGGGATCTTCGTACTTC	TRBV12-3/TRBV12-4	TRBJ2-7	-	-
CASSTDRGGSTGELFF	TGTGCCAGCAGCACGGACAGGGGAGGAAGCACCGGGGAGCTGTTTTTT	TRBV21-1	TRBJ2-2	-	-
CASSLGQRREKLFF	TGTGCCAGCAGCCTGGGACAGAGGAGGGAAAAACTGTTTTTT	TRBV4-2	TRBJ1-4	-	TRBD1
CASSTWDTSTNEKLFF	TGTGCCAGTAGTACCTGGGACACCTCAACTAATGAAAAACTGTTTTTT	TRBV19	TRBJ1-4	-	-
CASSYGEYNEQFF	TGTGCCAGCAGTTACGGGGAATACAATGAGCAGTTCTTC	TRBV6-5	TRBJ2-1	once	-
CASSPQRTGDGYTF	TGTGCCAGCTCACCACAGAGGACAGGGGATGGCTACACCTTC	TRBV18	TRBJ1-2	-	TRBD1
CATGGNYGYTF	TGTGCCACGGGGGGGAATTATGGCTACACCTTC	TRBV10-3	TRBJ1-2	-	-
CASRNRWEPYEQYF	TGTGCCAGCCGCAATCGATGGGAGCCTTACGAGCAGTACTTC	TRBV27	TRBJ2-7	-	-
CASSLDRTYNSPLHF	TGTGCCAGCAGCTTAGACCGTACCTATAATTCACCCCTCCACTTT	TRBV11-2	TRBJ1-6	-	-
CASSLASGSSYNEQFF	TGTGCCAGCAGCTTAGCTAGCGGGAGCTCCTACAATGAGCAGTTCTTC	TRBV7-2	TRBJ2-1	-	TRBD2
CASSVAAARSDTQYF	TGTGCCAGCAGCGTAGCAGCAGCCCGGTCGGATACGCAGTATTTT	TRBV9	TRBJ2-3	-	-
CASSPQERRTEAFF	TGTGCCAGCAGTCCCCAAGAGAGGAGGACTGAAGCTTTCTTT	TRBV27	TRBJ1-1	-	-
CASSRVGTSGYEQYF	TGTGCCAGCAGCCGAGTAGGGACTAGCGGCTACGAGCAGTACTTC	TRBV7-8	TRBJ2-7	-	TRBD2
CASTDTGRDTQYF	TGTGCCAGCACCGACACGGGACGCGATACGCAGTATTTT	TRBV7-8	TRBJ2-3	-	-
CASSYSKGDSYEQYF	TGTGCCAGCAGTTACTCCAAAGGGGATTCCTACGAGCAGTACTTC	TRBV6-5	TRBJ2-7	-	-
CASSLGRVSYNEQFF	TGTGCCAGCAGCCTGGGACGGGTCTCCTACAATGAGCAGTTCTTC	TRBV11-3	TRBJ2-1	few	-
CASSYSGTSNTGELFF	TGTGCCAGCAGTTACTCCGGGACATCGAACACCGGGGAGCTGTTTTTT	TRBV6-5	TRBJ2-2	-	-
CASSSQRREQYF	TGTGCCAGCAGCTCTCAGCGACGGGAGCAGTACTTC	TRBV7-2	TRBJ2-7	-	-
CAISLPPGSTGTSGYEQYF	TGTGCCATCAGTTTACCCCCAGGCAGTACCGGGACTAGCGGATACGAGCAGTACTTC	TRBV10-3	TRBJ2-7	-	TRBD2
CATSGVGTKDTQYF	TGTGCCACCAGTGGTGTAGGGACCAAGGATACGCAGTATTTT	TRBV24-1	TRBJ2-3	-	-
CATSRDQLPQHF	TGTGCCACCAGCAGAGATCAGCTGCCCCAGCATTTT	TRBV15	TRBJ1-5	-	-
CASSLIGGRAEEQYF	TGTGCCAGCAGCCTAATTGGGGGGAGGGCGGAAGAGCAGTACTTC	TRBV11-2	TRBJ2-7	-	TRBD2
CASSPGQGATYEQYF	TGCGCCAGCAGCCCGGGACAGGGGGCCACCTACGAGCAGTACTTC	TRBV4-1	TRBJ2-7	once	TRBD1
CASSPSATSGANVLTF	TGTGCCAGCAGCCCCTCCGCCACCTCTGGGGCCAACGTCCTGACTTTC	TRBV9	TRBJ2-6	-	-
CASSSTGTGANVLTF	TGCGCCAGCAGCAGTACAGGGACCGGGGCCAACGTCCTGACTTTC	TRBV5-1	TRBJ2-6	-	-
CASSDSTGLTTDEQYF	TGTGCCAGCAGTGACTCTACTGGGCTAACCACCGACGAGCAGTACTTC	TRBV6-4	TRBJ2-7	once	-